Following are 18 T cell receptor beta chains from one sample sequenced in a study of OX40 agonist ivuxolimab in advanced cancers. Repertoires were generated with immunoSEQ multiplex PCR, while TCRdb's copy carries only in-frame clones and drops some. The table has around 64,000 clones, approximately 88% seen once. Sequenced material: CD4+ or CD8+ T cells sorted from blood, taken in a trial of the OX40 agonist ivuxolimab. The receptors were sampled from an adult with an advanced solid tumor such as melanoma, head and neck, liver or kidney cancer.

V is TRBV10-3 and J is TRBJ1-1, with no clear D. CDR1 is ENHRY and CDR2 is SYGVKD in the germline V gene. The CDR3 length is 13 residues. Trimming left V 10 bases short and J 1 base short, with 13 bases between. CDR3 loop: CATLGGQNTEAFF. DNA for the CDR3: TGTGCCACCCTAGGCGGCCAGAACACTGAAGCTTTCTTT.

The chain couples TRBV19 to TRBJ1-1; D is undetermined. The CDR3 extends over 12 amino acids. Germline lookup yields CDR1 LNHDA and CDR2 SQIVND (reference sequence). The V and J ends lost 6 bases and 6 bases respectively, with 11 bases between them. CDR3 in amino acids: CASSIGLAEAFF. The DNA of the CDR3 is TGTGCCAGTAGCATCGGCCTCGCTGAAGCTTTCTTT.

This clone was seen only once. The chain is built from TRBV9 and TRBJ2-2; maybe TRBD2 (6 bases). Germline-derived CDR1 and CDR2 are SGDLS and YYNGEE. The CDR3 consists of 14 residues. V shed 5 bases and J shed 5 bases, with 13 bases lying between them. The CDR3 DNA reads TGTGCCAGCAGGGGGGACTTCATGACCGGGGAGCTGTTTTTT. Translation gives CASRGDFMTGELFF.

This chain joins TRBV29-1 and TRBJ2-7, with 13 bases that match TRBD2. Germline V gene lookup returns CDR1 SQVTM and CDR2 ANQGSEA. The CDR3 totals 14 residues. V lost 6 bases, J lost 2 bases, and 4 bases stayed unmatched. The DNA of the CDR3 is TGCAGCGTGGATGGGACTAGCGGGACCTACGAGCAGTACTTC. Protein: CSVDGTSGTYEQYF.

V gene TRBV28 combines with J gene TRBJ2-3; TRBD2 agrees at 12 bases. The CDR3 is made up of 15 amino acids. Germline V gene lookup returns CDR1 MDHEN and CDR2 SYDVKM. With 4 bases clipped from V and 7 bases from J, the junction kept 6 bases outside the gene matches. CDR3 region: CASSSLAGGTHTQYF. For the CDR3, the DNA is TGTGCCAGCAGTTCGCTAGCGGGGGGGACCCATACGCAGTATTTT. Full variable domain (rest looked up from reference TRBV28 and TRBJ2-3): DVKVTQSSRYLVKRTGEKVFLECVQDMDHENMFWYRQDPGLGLRLIYFSYDVKMKEKGDIPEGYSVSREKKERFSLILESASTNQTSMYLCASSSLAGGTHTQYFGPGTRLTVL.

A few counts support this clone. This chain uses TRBV4-1 with TRBJ2-7, with 7 nucleotides matching TRBD2. The ends lost 1 base at V and 1 base at J; junction bases unmatched: 1. Germline lookup yields CDR1 MGHRA and CDR2 YSYEKL. The CDR3 runs to 14 residues. The CDR3 nucleotides are TGCGCCAGCAGCCAAGGGGGGGGATCCTACGAGCAGTACTTC. Its translation: CASSQGGGSYEQYF.

The genes are TRBV7-2 and TRBJ2-7; TRBD2 might be the D (6 bases). V lost 8 bases and J 0 bases, leaving 14 bases between the germline ends. The CDR3 extends over 14 amino acids. Germline CDR1 reads SGHTA; CDR2 reads FQGNSA. The CDR3 region has the DNA TGTGCCAGCCAGCGCGGGATGAGCTCCTACGAGCAGTACTTC. Translated, it gives CASQRGMSSYEQYF.

A remark on this clone: The CDR3 carries no conserved terminal phenylalanine or tryptophan, so it likely arises from a read error. This sequence joins TRBV5-1 and TRBJ1-2; D gene ambiguous. The CDR3 runs 14 residues. The ends were cut back, 0 bases at V and 2 bases at J, with 8 bases in the middle. CDR1 and CDR2 (germline): SGHRS, YFSETQ. Written as DNA, the CDR3 is TGCGCCAGCAGCTTGGATATGGACAACTATGGCTACACCCTC. Its translation: CASSLDMDNYGYTL.

The gene calls are TRBV6-5 and TRBJ2-4; D tentatively reads TRBD1 or TRBD2 (6 bases each). Trimming took 6 bases from V and 16 from J, leaving 19 bases between them. Germline CDR1 MNHEY, CDR2 SVGAGI. The CDR3 is made up of 12 amino acids. The CDR3 here is CASSRDGGTTYF. For the CDR3, the DNA is TGTGCCAGCAGCCGGGACGGAGGGACAACCTACTTC.

V is TRBV28 and J is TRBJ2-5, with D possibly matching TRBD2 (6 bases). The CDR3 is made up of 14 amino acids. From germline, CDR1 is MDHEN and CDR2 SYDVKM. Between the trimmed V and J ends, which lost 0 bases and 1 base, there was a span of 6 bases. As DNA, the CDR3 is TGTGCCAGCAGTTTATGGGGACTCCAAGAGACCCAGTACTTC. Translating it yields CASSLWGLQETQYF.

The chain joins TRBV5-1 to TRBJ2-7; the D gene is possibly TRBD1 (5 bases). The V gene's germline CDR1 is SGHRS and CDR2 YFSETQ. Trimming took off 1 base at V and 5 bases at J, with 10 bases between the two ends. The CDR3 extends over 13 amino acids. The CDR3 loop reads CASSLYSGNEQYF. The DNA of the CDR3 is TGCGCCAGCAGCTTGTATTCAGGGAACGAGCAGTACTTC.

The rearrangement links TRBV9 to TRBJ2-2; the D gene is possibly TRBD2 (5 bases). The germline V gene encodes CDR1 SGDLS and CDR2 YYNGEE. V was clipped by 4 bases and J by 4 bases, with 11 bases between them. The CDR3 loop spans 14 amino acids. The CDR3 loop is CASSSSRGTGELFF. The DNA of the CDR3 is TGTGCCAGCAGCTCCTCCCGGGGCACCGGGGAGCTGTTTTTT.

CDR3 loop: CATSRPGPYYEQYF. The CDR3 DNA is TGTGCCACCAGCCGTCCGGGTCCTTACTACGAGCAGTACTTC. The chain has TRBV15 and TRBJ2-7, with D unclear. The ends were cut back, 5 bases at V and 3 bases at J, with 14 bases in the middle. Germline CDR1 LNHNV, CDR2 YYDKDF (reference sequence). This CDR3 is 14 amino acids long.

This rearrangement joins TRBV2 to TRBJ2-7; 7 nucleotides align to TRBD1. CDR3 length: 15 residues. Unmatched junction bases numbered 11, after V lost 6 bases and J lost 3 bases. Germline CDR1 SNHLY, CDR2 FYNNEI. This CDR3 reads CASSPRQGGIYEQYF. Here the CDR3 DNA reads TGTGCCAGCAGCCCAAGACAGGGTGGGATCTACGAGCAGTACTTC.

A single count supports this clone. This chain connects TRBV2 to TRBJ1-5; D remains ambiguous. The CDR3 runs 13 residues. The V gene's germline CDR1 is SNHLY and CDR2 FYNNEI. V was cut by 7 bases and J by 5 bases, with 12 bases left in between. CDR3 region: CASKALRDQPQHF. DNA for the CDR3: TGTGCCAGCAAGGCTTTGAGGGATCAGCCCCAGCATTTT.

This clone was seen only once. This rearrangement joins TRBV7-8 to TRBJ2-5; D might be TRBD2 (7 bases). The germline V gene encodes CDR1 SGHVS and CDR2 FQNEAQ. With 5 bases removed from V and 7 bases from J, the gap between germline ends came to 14 bases. The CDR3 consists of 13 residues. CDR3 sequence (DNA): TGTGCCAGCAGCCCCCGGAGGGGGGGGACCCAGTACTTC. It encodes CASSPRRGGTQYF.

This chain uses TRBV28 with TRBJ1-2; D is ambiguous. Germline CDR1 and CDR2: MDHEN and SYDVKM. The V end was cut by 1 base, the J end by 7 bases, with 13 bases between. The CDR3 has 14 residues. The CDR3, as DNA: TGTGCCAGCAGTTTATATTCTGCGGGTTCTGGCTACACCTTC. Translated: CASSLYSAGSGYTF.

This chain links TRBV4-1 with TRBJ2-7; TRBD2 might be the D (6 bases). The germline V and J ends were trimmed by 2 bases and 7 bases, with 15 bases remaining between them. The CDR3 contains 14 residues. Per the germline V gene, CDR1 is MGHRA and CDR2 is YSYEKL. The CDR3 region has the DNA TGCGCCAGCAGCCAACCACGAGCCCGGGGGGAGCAGTACTTC. Protein sequence: CASSQPRARGEQYF.